This T cell receptor beta chain is from a study of cytomegalovirus exposure and HLA in healthy donors. Study overall: Caucasian-associated ancestry cluster membership applied to about four fifths of around 400 genotyped donors.

The table lists this clone with a few counts. Its antigen is undetermined. The PCR ran on 60 Vbeta and 13 Jbeta primers. Using immunoSEQ multiplex PCR, the repertoire was profiled, and TCRdb retains in-frame clones only, with some absent. The sample holds roughly 98,000 clones, around 62% seen once. This CDR3 comprises 14 residues. The V gene lost 2 bases and the J gene lost 6 bases, with 14 bases spanning the gap. Germline CDR1 reads SGHTA; CDR2 reads FQGNSA. Study-wide points: TCR beta chains numbering some 160 were designated cytomegalovirus-associated. It has been reported that TCR beta sequences accurately predicted the HLA-A and HLA-B alleles of most subjects. According to an earlier analysis, most TCR beta V segments yielded productive rearrangements about 90% or about 30% of the time.

This clonotype was obtained from a woman in her 30s in good health and CMV-seropositive. The chain employs TRBV7-2 and TRBJ2-7; D gene uncertain. Sequencing was performed on PBMCs. CDR3: CASSLRLVPSEQYF. CDR3 coding DNA: TGTGCCAGCAGCTTACGCCTAGTGCCATCCGAGCAGTACTTC.